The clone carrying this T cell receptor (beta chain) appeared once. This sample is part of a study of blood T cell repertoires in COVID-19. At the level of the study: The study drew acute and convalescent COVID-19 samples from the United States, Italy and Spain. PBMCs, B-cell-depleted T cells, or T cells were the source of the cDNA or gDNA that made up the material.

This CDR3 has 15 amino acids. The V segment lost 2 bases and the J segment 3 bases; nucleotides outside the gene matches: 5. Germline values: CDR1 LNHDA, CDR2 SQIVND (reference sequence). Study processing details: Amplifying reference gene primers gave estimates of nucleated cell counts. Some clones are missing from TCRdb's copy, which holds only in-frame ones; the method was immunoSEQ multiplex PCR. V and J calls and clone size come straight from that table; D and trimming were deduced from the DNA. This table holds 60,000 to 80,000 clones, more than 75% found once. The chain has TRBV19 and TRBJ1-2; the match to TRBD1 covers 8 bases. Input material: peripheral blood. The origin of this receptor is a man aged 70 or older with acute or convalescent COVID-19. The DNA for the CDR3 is TGTGCCAGTAGTATACGGGACAGGCTGTACTATGGCTACACCTTC. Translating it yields CASSIRDRLYYGYTF.